This TCR delta chain is drawn from a study of gamma-delta chains in newborns, infants, children (dated by TCRdb to between 2018 and 2020). Turning to the overall study: According to the title of the study, polyclonal expansion of innate gammadelta T cells immediately after birth is driven by microbial exposure. How innate gammadelta T cell populations in human newborns were shaped by microbial exposure immediately after birth was investigated in the study.

The run used an Illumina MiSeq. Clonotypes were called again by TCRdb from the public reads via CATT, and duplicate nucleotide sequences were then merged into one entry. This sample is represented by more than 2,500 delta-chain clones; about 2.6% of them were singletons. Roughly 7.1% of the sample belongs to the ten largest clones. This clone was detected only a few times. The antigen it binds to is not known. Base qualities are not provided; no much larger clone lies one nucleotide away. The same CDR3 is also encoded by other DNA sequences in this sample. Trimming removed 1 base from V and 5 bases from J, leaving 22 bases between the germline ends. CDR1 and CDR2 (GEAIGNYY, EKD) derive from the germline V gene. The CDR3 covers 17 residues, taking in both the cysteine and the phenylalanine. Of all the DNA, just the CDR3 is kept, 51 bases in frame from base 1.

The receptor comes from a child who was a newborn, infant or young child, either healthy, febrile or measles-vaccinated (not recorded which). The V and J genes are TRDV2 and TRDJ1, and possibly TRDD3, on 6 matching bases. Sequenced input: blood. Read as DNA, the sequence is TGTGCCTGTGACACACTCTACTCCGGGGGACTCGTAGATAAACTCATCTTT. Its protein product is CACDTLYSGGLVDKLIF.